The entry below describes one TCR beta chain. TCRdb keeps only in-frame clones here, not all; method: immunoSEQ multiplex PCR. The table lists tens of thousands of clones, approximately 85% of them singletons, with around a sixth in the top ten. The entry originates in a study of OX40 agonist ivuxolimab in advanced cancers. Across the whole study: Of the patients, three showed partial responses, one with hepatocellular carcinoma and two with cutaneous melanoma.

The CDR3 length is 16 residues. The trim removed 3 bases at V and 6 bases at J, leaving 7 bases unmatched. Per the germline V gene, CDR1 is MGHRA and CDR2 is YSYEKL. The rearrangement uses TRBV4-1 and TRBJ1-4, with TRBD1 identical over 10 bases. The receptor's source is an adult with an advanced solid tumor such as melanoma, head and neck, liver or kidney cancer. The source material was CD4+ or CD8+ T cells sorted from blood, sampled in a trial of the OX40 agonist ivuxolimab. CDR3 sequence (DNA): TGCGCCAGCAGCCATCTCCGACAGGGGGCCTATGAAAAACTGTTTTTT. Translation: CASSHLRQGAYEKLFF.